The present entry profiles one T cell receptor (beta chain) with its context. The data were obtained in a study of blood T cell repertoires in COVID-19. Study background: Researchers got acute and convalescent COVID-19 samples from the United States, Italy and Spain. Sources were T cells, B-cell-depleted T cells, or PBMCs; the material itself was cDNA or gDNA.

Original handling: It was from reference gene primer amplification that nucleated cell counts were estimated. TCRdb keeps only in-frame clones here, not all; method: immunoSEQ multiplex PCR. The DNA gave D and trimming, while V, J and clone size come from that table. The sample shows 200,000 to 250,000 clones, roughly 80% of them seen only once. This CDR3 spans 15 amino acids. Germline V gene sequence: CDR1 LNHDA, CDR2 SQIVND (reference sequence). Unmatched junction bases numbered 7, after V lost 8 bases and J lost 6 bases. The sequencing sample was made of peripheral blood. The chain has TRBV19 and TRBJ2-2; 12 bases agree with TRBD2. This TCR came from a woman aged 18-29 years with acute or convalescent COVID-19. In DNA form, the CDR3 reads TGTGCCAGTGGTAGGACTAGCGGGATCTCCGGGGAGCTGTTTTTT. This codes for CASGRTSGISGELFF.